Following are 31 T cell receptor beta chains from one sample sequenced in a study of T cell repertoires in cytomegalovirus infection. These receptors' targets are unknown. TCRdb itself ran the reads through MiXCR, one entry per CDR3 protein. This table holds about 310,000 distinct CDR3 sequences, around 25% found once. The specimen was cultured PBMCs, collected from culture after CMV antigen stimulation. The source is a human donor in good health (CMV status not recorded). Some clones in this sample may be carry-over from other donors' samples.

CDR3 protein: CASSLKGQGSFSTDTQYF. The CDR3 coding sequence is TGTGCCAGCAGCTTAAAAGGACAGGGGTCCTTTAGCACAGATACGCAGTATTTT. The V gene is TRBV7-2, the J gene TRBJ2-3; 9 bases map to TRBD1. There are 18 residues in the CDR3. V shed 2 bases, J shed 0 bases, and the junction held 9 bases outside the gene matches. Germline V lookup: CDR1 SGHTA, CDR2 FQGNSA.

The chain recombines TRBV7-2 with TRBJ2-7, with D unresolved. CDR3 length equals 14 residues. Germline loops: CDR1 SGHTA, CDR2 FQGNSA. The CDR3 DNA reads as TGTGTCAGCAGCAGAGACAAGAGCTCCTACGAGCAGTACGTC. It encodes CVSSRDKSSYEQYV.

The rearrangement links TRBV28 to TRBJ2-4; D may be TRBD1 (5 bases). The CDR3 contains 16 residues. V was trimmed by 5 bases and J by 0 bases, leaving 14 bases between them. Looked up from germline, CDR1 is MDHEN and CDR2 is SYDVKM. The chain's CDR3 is CASSPRPGLAKNIQYF. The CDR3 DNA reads TGTGCCAGCAGTCCCCGGCCAGGGCTAGCCAAAAACATTCAGTACTTC.

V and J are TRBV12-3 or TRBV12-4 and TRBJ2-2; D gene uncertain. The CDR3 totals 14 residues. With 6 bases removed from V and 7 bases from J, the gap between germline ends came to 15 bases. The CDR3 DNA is TGTGCCAGCAGACCTGACATACTTAGCGGGGAGCTGTTTTTT. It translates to CASRPDILSGELFF.

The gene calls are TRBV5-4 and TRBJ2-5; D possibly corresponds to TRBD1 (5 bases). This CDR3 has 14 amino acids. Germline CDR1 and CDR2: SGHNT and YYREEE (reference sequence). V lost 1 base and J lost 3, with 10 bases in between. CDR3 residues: CASSLTGQEETQYF. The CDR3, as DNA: TGTGCCAGCAGCTTGACCGGACAAGAAGAGACCCAGTACTTC.

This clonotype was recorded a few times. CDR3 protein: CASSQVEGSGDGYTF. For the CDR3, the DNA is TGCGCCAGCAGCCAAGTAGAAGGTTCAGGGGATGGCTACACCTTC. The chain joins TRBV4-3 to TRBJ1-2, with D perhaps TRBD1 (6 bases). CDR1 and CDR2 from the germline V gene are LGHNA and YSLEER. The CDR3 spans 15 residues. Trimming took 1 base from V and 6 from J, leaving 15 bases between them.

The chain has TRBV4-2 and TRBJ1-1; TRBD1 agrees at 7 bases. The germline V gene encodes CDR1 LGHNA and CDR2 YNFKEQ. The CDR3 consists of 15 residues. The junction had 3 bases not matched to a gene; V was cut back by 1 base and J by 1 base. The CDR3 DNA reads TGTGCCAGCAGCCAAGGGGACAGTGGGAACACTGAAGCTTTCTTT. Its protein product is CASSQGDSGNTEAFF.

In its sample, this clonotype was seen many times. CDR3 nucleotide sequence: TGTGCCAGCAGCTCCCATGGGGGAACTGGAAACACCATATATTTT. Its translation: CASSSHGGTGNTIYF. The genes are TRBV7-2 and TRBJ1-3, with D maybe TRBD1 (5 bases). The CDR3 has 15 residues. Germline CDR1 and CDR2: SGHTA and FQGNSA. The germline V and J ends were trimmed by 4 bases and 2 bases, with 12 bases remaining between them.

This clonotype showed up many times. The CDR3 DNA reads as TGTGCCAGCAGTGAAGGGCGATCGGAGCAGTACTTC. It is translated as CASSEGRSEQYF. This chain joins TRBV2 and TRBJ2-7; D unresolved. V lost 1 base and J 7 bases, leaving 8 bases between the germline ends. This CDR3 region has 12 residues. Germline CDR1 is SNHLY and CDR2 is FYNNEI.

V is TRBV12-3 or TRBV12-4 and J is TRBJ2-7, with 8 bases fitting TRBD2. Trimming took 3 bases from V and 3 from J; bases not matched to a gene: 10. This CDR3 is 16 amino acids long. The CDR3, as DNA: TGTGCCAGCAGTTTTTCTATTCGGAGCGGGAGCTACGAGCAGTACTTC. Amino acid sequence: CASSFSIRSGSYEQYF.

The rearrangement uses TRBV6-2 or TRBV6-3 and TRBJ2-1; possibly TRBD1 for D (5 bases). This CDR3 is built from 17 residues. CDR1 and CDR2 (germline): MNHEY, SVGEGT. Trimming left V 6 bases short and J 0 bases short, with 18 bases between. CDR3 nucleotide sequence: TGTGCCAGCAGCCTGGAGACAGTTTTAAGCTCCTACAATGAGCAGTTCTTC. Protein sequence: CASSLETVLSSYNEQFF.

CDR3 sequence: CASSRPGTGQETQYF. The DNA of the CDR3 is TGTGCCAGCAGTCGACCCGGGACAGGACAAGAGACCCAGTACTTC. This rearrangement joins TRBV5-6 to TRBJ2-5, with TRBD1 matching 8 bases. The CDR3 loop spans 15 amino acids. V lost 5 bases, J lost 2 bases, and 8 bases stayed unmatched. Germline V gives CDR1 SGHDT, CDR2 YYEEEE.

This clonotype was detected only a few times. CDR3: CASSYSLAGGTDTQYF. Written as DNA, the CDR3 is TGTGCCAGCAGTTACTCGCTGGCGGGAGGTACAGATACGCAGTATTTT. This chain uses TRBV6-6 with TRBJ2-3, with 8 bases that match TRBD2. Germline assignment: CDR1 MNHNY and CDR2 SVGAGI (reference sequence). With 0 bases clipped from V and 3 bases from J, the junction kept 5 bases outside the gene matches. The CDR3 covers 16 residues.

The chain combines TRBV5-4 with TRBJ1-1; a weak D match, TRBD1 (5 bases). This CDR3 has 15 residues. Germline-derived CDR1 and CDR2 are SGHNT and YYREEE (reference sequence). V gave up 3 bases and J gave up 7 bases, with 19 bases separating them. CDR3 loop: CASSSWSPGTDEAFF. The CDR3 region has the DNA TGTGCCAGCAGCTCGTGGTCACCCGGGACCGATGAAGCTTTCTTT.

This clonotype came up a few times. The CDR3 here is CASSSASGRSTDTQYF. Written as DNA, the CDR3 is TGTGCCAGCAGTTCCGCTAGCGGGAGGAGCACAGATACGCAGTATTTT. The chain uses TRBV6-9 and TRBJ2-3, with TRBD2 identical over 11 bases. CDR1 and CDR2 from the germline V gene are MNHGY and SVAAGI. V was pared by 4 bases and J by 0 bases, with 3 bases of the junction left unmatched. The CDR3 contains 16 residues.

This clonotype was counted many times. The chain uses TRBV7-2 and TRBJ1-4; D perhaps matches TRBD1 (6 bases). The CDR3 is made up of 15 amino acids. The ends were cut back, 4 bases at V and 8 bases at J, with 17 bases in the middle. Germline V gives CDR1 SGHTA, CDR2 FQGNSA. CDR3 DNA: TGTGCCAGCAGCTCCCCGTCAGGGGTTCGGGAAAAACTGTTTTTT. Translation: CASSSPSGVREKLFF.

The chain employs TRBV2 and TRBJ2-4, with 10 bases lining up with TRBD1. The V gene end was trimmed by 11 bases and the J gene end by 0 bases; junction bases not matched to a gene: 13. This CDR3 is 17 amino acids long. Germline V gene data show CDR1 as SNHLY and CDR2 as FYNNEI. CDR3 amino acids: CAGSGRDRGLAKNIQYF. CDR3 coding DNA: TGTGCCGGTTCAGGCCGGGACAGGGGACTAGCCAAAAACATTCAGTACTTC.

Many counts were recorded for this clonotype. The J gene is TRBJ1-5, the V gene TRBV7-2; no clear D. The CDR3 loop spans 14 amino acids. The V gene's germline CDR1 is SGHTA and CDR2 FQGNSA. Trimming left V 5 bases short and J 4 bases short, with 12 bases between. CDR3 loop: CASSLGTINQPQHF. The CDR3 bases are TGTGCCAGCAGCCTTGGTACCATAAATCAGCCCCAGCATTTT.

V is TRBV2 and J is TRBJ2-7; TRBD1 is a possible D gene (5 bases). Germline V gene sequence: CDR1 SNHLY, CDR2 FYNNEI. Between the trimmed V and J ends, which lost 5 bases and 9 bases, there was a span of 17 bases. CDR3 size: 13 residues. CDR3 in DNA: TGTGCCAGCAGTACCCAGACAGATCTCGGGCAGTACTTC. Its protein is CASSTQTDLGQYF.

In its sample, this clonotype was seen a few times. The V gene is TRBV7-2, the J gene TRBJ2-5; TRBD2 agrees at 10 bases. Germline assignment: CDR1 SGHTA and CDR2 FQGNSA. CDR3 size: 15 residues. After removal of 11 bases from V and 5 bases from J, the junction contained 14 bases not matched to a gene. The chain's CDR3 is CASKQLAGEGETQYF. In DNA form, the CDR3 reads TGTGCCTCCAAGCAGCTAGCGGGAGAGGGGGAGACCCAGTACTTC.

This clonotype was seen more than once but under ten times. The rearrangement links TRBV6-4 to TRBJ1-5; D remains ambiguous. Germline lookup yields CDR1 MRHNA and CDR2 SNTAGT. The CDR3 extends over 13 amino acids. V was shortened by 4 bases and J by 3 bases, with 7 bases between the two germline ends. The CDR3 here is CASSAGINQPQHF. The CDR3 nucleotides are TGTGCCAGCAGTGCCGGGATCAATCAGCCCCAGCATTTT.

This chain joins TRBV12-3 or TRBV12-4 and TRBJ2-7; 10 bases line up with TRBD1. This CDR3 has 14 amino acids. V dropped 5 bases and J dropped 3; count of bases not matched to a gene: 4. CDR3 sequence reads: CASSPGQGVYEQYF. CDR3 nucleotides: TGTGCCAGCAGTCCTGGACAGGGGGTCTACGAGCAGTACTTC.

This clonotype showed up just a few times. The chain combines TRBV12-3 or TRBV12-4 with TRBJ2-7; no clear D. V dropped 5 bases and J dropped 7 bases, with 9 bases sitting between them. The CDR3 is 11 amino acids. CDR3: CASSLGREQYV. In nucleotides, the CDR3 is TGTGCCAGCAGTCTGGGTCGTGAGCAGTACGTC.

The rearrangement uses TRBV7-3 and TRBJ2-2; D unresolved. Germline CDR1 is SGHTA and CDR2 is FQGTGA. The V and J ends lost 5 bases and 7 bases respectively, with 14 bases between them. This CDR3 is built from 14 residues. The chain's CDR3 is CASSRSVSGGELFF. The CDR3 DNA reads TGTGCCAGCAGCAGAAGCGTGTCAGGCGGGGAGCTGTTTTTT.

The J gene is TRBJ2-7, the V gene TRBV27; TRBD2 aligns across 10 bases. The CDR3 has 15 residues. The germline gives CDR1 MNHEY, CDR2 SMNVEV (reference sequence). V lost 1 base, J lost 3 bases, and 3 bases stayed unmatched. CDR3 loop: CASSLYPSGSYEQYF. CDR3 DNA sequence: TGTGCCAGCAGTTTATACCCTAGCGGGAGCTACGAGCAGTACTTC.

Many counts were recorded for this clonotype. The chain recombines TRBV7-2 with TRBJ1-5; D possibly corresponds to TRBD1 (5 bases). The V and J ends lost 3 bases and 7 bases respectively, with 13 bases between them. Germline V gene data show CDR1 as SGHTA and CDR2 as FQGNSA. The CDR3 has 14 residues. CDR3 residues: CASSLPGRGQPQHF. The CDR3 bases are TGTGCCAGCAGCTTGCCAGGTCGGGGCCAGCCCCAGCATTTT.

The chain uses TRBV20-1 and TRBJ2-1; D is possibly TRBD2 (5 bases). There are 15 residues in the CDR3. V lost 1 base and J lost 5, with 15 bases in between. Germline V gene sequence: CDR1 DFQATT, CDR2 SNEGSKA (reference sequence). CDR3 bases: TGCAGTGCTAGAGTTAAGCGTTCCGGGAACAATGAGCAGTTCTTC. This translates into CSARVKRSGNNEQFF.

CDR3 nucleotides: TGCGCAGCAGGGGGGAACTATGGCTACACCTTC. As protein: CAAGGNYGYTF. The chain links TRBV29-1 to TRBJ1-2, with 7 bases aligning to TRBD1. From germline, CDR1 is SQVTM and CDR2 ANQGSEA. The CDR3 is made up of 11 amino acids.

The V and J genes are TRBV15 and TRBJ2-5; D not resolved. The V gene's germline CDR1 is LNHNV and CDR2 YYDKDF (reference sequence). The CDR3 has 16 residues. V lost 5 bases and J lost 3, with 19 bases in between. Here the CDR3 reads CATSGPELANEETQYF. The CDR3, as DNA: TGTGCCACCAGCGGCCCAGAATTGGCTAACGAAGAGACCCAGTACTTC.

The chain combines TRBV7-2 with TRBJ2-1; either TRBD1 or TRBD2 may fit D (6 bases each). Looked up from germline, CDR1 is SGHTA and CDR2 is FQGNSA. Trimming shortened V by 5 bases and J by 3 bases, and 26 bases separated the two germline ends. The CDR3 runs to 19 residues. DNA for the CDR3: TGTGCCAGCAGCCCTATGGGGGGCTCGTCTCCGAAGGACTACAATGAGCAGTTCTTC. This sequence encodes CASSPMGGSSPKDYNEQFF.

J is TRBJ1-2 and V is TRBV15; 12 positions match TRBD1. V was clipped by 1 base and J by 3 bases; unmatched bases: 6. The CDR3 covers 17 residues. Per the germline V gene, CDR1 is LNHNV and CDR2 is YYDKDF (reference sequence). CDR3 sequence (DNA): TGTGCCACCAGCAGAGGCCGGGACAGGGGGCAGGACTATGGCTACACCTTC. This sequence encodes CATSRGRDRGQDYGYTF.